A selection of T cell receptor beta chains follows, all from one sample in a study of T cells in Graves' hyperthyroidism and ophthalmopathy. TCRdb independently ran MiXCR on the multiplex PCR reads; one entry per CDR3 protein. This table holds about 270,000 distinct CDR3 sequences, less than 30% found once. Input material: blood. The receptors stem from a middle-aged man with Graves' hyperthyroidism that later progressed to Graves' ophthalmopathy. Each CDR3 is given with its conserved first and last residue. A D gene is named only where the DNA matches it firmly. Only part of the rows carry a size: once, few, many, or a class if the clone is expanded.

j_call | clone_size | d_call | v_call | cdr3_aa
TRBJ2-7 | many | TRBD2 | TRBV20-1 | CSAGGTSGRVAYEQYF
TRBJ2-3 | many | - | TRBV4-2 | CASSQDRTPQYF
TRBJ1-5 | many | - | TRBV6-5 | CASSYSRSLNNQPQHF
TRBJ2-5 | many | - | TRBV2 | CASLHPILGQETQYF
TRBJ1-6 | many | - | TRBV11-2 | CASSLAPGWNSPLHF
TRBJ1-1 | few | TRBD1 | TRBV6-1 | CATKGRGLGTEAFF
TRBJ2-5 | many | TRBD2 | TRBV2 | CASSESNPGGQETQYF
TRBJ1-5 | many | TRBD1 | TRBV20-1 | CSASPSGGGNQPQHF
TRBJ1-2 | many | TRBD1 | TRBV19 | CASMRQGANYGYTF
TRBJ2-2 | - | - | TRBV28 | CASSLVVATITGELFF